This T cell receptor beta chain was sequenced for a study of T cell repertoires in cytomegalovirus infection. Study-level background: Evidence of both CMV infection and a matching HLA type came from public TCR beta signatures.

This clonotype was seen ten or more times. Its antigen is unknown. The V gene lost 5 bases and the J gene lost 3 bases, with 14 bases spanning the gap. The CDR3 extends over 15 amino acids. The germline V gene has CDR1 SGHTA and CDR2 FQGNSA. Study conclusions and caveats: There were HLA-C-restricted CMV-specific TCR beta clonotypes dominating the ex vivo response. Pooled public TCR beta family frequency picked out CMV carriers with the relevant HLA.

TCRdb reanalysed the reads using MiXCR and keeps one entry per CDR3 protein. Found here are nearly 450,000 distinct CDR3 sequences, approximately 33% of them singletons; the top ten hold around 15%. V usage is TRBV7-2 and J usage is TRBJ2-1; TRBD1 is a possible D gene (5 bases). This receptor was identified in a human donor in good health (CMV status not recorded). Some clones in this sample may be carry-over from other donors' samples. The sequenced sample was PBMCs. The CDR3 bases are TGTGCCAGCAGCCCAGACAGTCTAGTCTACAATGAGCAGTTCTTC. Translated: CASSPDSLVYNEQFF.